The rows below give T cell receptor beta chains drawn from one sample of a study of blood T cell repertoires in COVID-19. Using immunoSEQ multiplex PCR, the repertoire was profiled, and TCRdb retains in-frame clones only, with some absent. Among 200,000 to 250,000 clones listed, 70% to 85% were seen once. The sequenced material came from peripheral blood. The receptors come from a woman aged 40-49 years who had recovered from COVID-19. Both conserved end residues are part of each CDR3. A D gene is named only where the DNA matches it firmly. Expanded clones are given a class, and other clones once, few, many or no size at all.

D: NA
size: NA
J: TRBJ2-2
V: TRBV30
CDR3: CAWSSGNTGELFF
DNA: TGTGCCTGGAGTTCGGGGAACACCGGGGAGCTGTTTTTT

D: TRBD2
size: NA
J: TRBJ2-1
V: TRBV7-2
CDR3: CASSLGPSGGAINEQFF
DNA: TGTGCCAGCAGCTTAGGTCCTAGCGGGGGGGCCATCAATGAGCAGTTCTTC

D: TRBD1
size: NA
J: TRBJ1-2
V: TRBV7-2
CDR3: CASSPDRGYGYTF
DNA: TGTGCCAGCAGCCCGGACAGGGGTTACGGCTACACCTTC

D: TRBD2
size: NA
J: TRBJ2-3
V: TRBV18
CDR3: CASSRSRAGGPKDTQYF
DNA: TGTGCCAGCTCCCGATCGCGGGCGGGGGGGCCTAAAGATACGCAGTATTTT

D: TRBD1
size: few
J: TRBJ2-7
V: TRBV5-4
CDR3: CASSPGQWIYEQYF
DNA: TGTGCCAGCAGCCCGGGACAGTGGATCTACGAGCAGTACTTC

D: TRBD1
size: NA
J: TRBJ1-1
V: TRBV7-3
CDR3: CASSLDRDSLEAFF
DNA: TGTGCCAGCAGCTTAGACAGGGATAGTTTGGAAGCTTTCTTT

D: TRBD1
size: NA
J: TRBJ1-2
V: TRBV7-8
CDR3: CASSSLTGNYGYTF
DNA: TGTGCCAGCAGCTCTTTGACAGGGAACTATGGCTACACCTTC

D: NA
size: few
J: TRBJ1-4
V: TRBV27
CDR3: CASSLSPLREKLFF
DNA: TGTGCCAGCAGTTTATCGCCTCTGAGGGAAAAACTGTTTTTT

D: NA
size: NA
J: TRBJ2-2
V: TRBV7-9
CDR3: CARGTGNTGELFF
DNA: TGTGCCAGGGGAACAGGGAACACCGGGGAGCTGTTTTTT

D: NA
size: NA
J: TRBJ1-1
V: TRBV28
CDR3: CATRESGVVTEAFF
DNA: TGTGCCACCCGAGAGAGCGGCGTCGTCACTGAAGCTTTCTTT

D: TRBD1
size: NA
J: TRBJ1-5
V: TRBV6-5
CDR3: CASSRDRANQPQHF
DNA: TGTGCCAGCAGCCGGGACAGGGCCAATCAGCCCCAGCATTTT

D: NA
size: many
J: TRBJ1-2
V: TRBV2
CDR3: CASSDSGADRYTF
DNA: TGTGCCAGCAGTGACTCGGGAGCCGACCGCTACACCTTC

D: NA
size: NA
J: TRBJ2-2
V: TRBV5-8
CDR3: CASSLGHLLSGELFF
DNA: TGTGCCAGCAGCTTGGGACACCTACTCTCCGGGGAGCTGTTTTTT

D: NA
size: NA
J: TRBJ1-4
V: TRBV10-3
CDR3: CAIRQATNEKLFF
DNA: TGTGCCATAAGACAAGCAACTAATGAAAAACTGTTTTTT

D: TRBD1
size: NA
J: TRBJ1-2
V: TRBV18
CDR3: CASSPIPGQAIYGYTF
DNA: TGTGCCAGCTCACCTATACCGGGACAGGCCATTTATGGCTACACCTTC

D: NA
size: NA
J: TRBJ2-2
V: TRBV19
CDR3: CASIGGGGELFF
DNA: TGTGCCAGTATTGGGGGAGGCGGGGAGCTGTTTTTT

D: NA
size: NA
J: TRBJ1-5
V: TRBV6-1
CDR3: CASSGDVRRQGGTGGQPQHF
DNA: TGTGCCAGCAGTGGAGACGTGAGGCGGCAGGGAGGCACTGGGGGTCAGCCCCAGCATTTT

D: NA
size: NA
J: TRBJ2-2
V: TRBV10-3
CDR3: CAISGQAANTGELFF
DNA: TGTGCCATCAGTGGGCAGGCAGCGAACACCGGGGAGCTGTTTTTT

D: TRBD2
size: NA
J: TRBJ2-1
V: TRBV5-1
CDR3: CASSSTSGGEATEQFF
DNA: TGCGCCAGCAGCAGTACTAGCGGGGGGGAGGCCACTGAGCAGTTCTTC

D: NA
size: few
J: TRBJ1-1
V: TRBV7-9
CDR3: CASSTQNTEAFF
DNA: TGTGCCAGCAGCACACAGAACACTGAAGCTTTCTTT

D: NA
size: once
J: TRBJ2-7
V: TRBV21-1
CDR3: CASSNAEASLEQYF
DNA: TGTGCCAGCAGCAATGCGGAAGCCTCCTTAGAGCAGTACTTC

D: NA
size: NA
J: TRBJ1-2
V: TRBV5-5
CDR3: CASSSFSGTADGYTF
DNA: TGTGCCAGCAGCTCCTTCTCAGGGACTGCTGATGGCTACACCTTC

D: NA
size: once
J: TRBJ1-5
V: TRBV18
CDR3: CASSPGSDQPQHF
DNA: TGTGCCAGCTCACCAGGCAGCGATCAGCCCCAGCATTTT

D: NA
size: few
J: TRBJ1-1
V: TRBV7-2
CDR3: CASSLLVRTEAFF
DNA: TGTGCCAGCAGCTTACTAGTTAGAACGGAAGCTTTCTTT

D: NA
size: NA
J: TRBJ1-1
V: TRBV6-2/TRBV6-3
CDR3: CASSARRGGFTEAFF
DNA: TGTGCCAGCAGCGCACGAAGGGGGGGTTTCACTGAAGCTTTCTTT

D: TRBD1
size: NA
J: TRBJ1-3
V: TRBV2
CDR3: CASSEGQGGSGNTIYF
DNA: TGTGCCAGCAGTGAAGGCCAGGGGGGTTCTGGAAACACCATATATTTT

D: TRBD1
size: few
J: TRBJ2-7
V: TRBV6-5
CDR3: CASKQGAGEQYF
DNA: TGTGCCAGCAAGCAGGGGGCGGGGGAGCAGTACTTC

D: NA
size: NA
J: TRBJ1-1
V: TRBV29-1
CDR3: CSVTRTVNTEAFF
DNA: TGCAGCGTTACACGAACAGTGAACACTGAAGCTTTCTTT

D: NA
size: NA
J: TRBJ2-3
V: TRBV11-2
CDR3: CASSLSYVSQRADTQYF
DNA: TGTGCCAGCAGCTTATCATATGTTTCTCAGAGGGCAGATACGCAGTATTTT

D: NA
size: NA
J: TRBJ2-1
V: TRBV6-5
CDR3: CASSLQNSLGDEQFF
DNA: TGTGCCAGCAGTTTACAGAACTCCCTAGGGGATGAGCAGTTCTTC

D: NA
size: NA
J: TRBJ2-5
V: TRBV4-2
CDR3: CASSRNSVTAGVETQYF
DNA: TGTGCCAGCAGCCGGAACTCGGTAACAGCTGGTGTGGAGACCCAGTACTTC

D: TRBD2
size: NA
J: TRBJ2-1
V: TRBV30
CDR3: CAWSDGGGGIEQFF
DNA: TGTGCCTGGAGTGACGGCGGGGGAGGAATTGAGCAGTTCTTC

D: TRBD1
size: once
J: TRBJ1-4
V: TRBV5-4
CDR3: CASSSGTDPEKLFF
DNA: TGTGCCAGCAGTTCCGGGACAGACCCTGAAAAACTGTTTTTT

D: TRBD1
size: NA
J: TRBJ1-5
V: TRBV7-8
CDR3: CASSRQGRPQHF
DNA: TGTGCCAGCAGCCGACAGGGTCGGCCCCAGCATTTT

D: TRBD2
size: NA
J: TRBJ2-3
V: TRBV19
CDR3: CASSGVAGFTDTQYF
DNA: TGTGCCAGTAGCGGGGTAGCGGGGTTCACAGATACGCAGTATTTT

D: NA
size: NA
J: TRBJ2-5
V: TRBV15
CDR3: CATSRDFGAQETQYF
DNA: TGTGCCACCAGCAGAGATTTTGGGGCGCAAGAGACCCAGTACTTC

D: TRBD2
size: NA
J: TRBJ2-1
V: TRBV9
CDR3: CASNPAGGFCNEQFF
DNA: TGTGCCAGCAACCCAGCGGGGGGGTTTTGCAATGAGCAGTTCTTC

D: NA
size: NA
J: TRBJ1-3
V: TRBV3-1/TRBV3-2
CDR3: CASSQEGQGTTGNTIYF
DNA: TGTGCCAGCAGCCAAGAGGGGCAGGGAACTACTGGAAACACCATATATTTT

D: TRBD1
size: once
J: TRBJ1-3
V: TRBV7-8
CDR3: CASSSGQGVGNTIYF
DNA: TGTGCCAGCAGCAGCGGACAGGGTGTCGGAAACACCATATATTTT

D: NA
size: few
J: TRBJ1-5
V: TRBV7-2
CDR3: CASSLVAPNQPQHF
DNA: TGTGCCAGCAGCTTAGTAGCACCCAATCAGCCCCAGCATTTT